This T cell receptor beta chain was found in a study of T cell repertoires in aging, cancer and after chemotherapy. Across the whole study: Six age groups, ranging from 30 or younger to 70 or older, included the donors.

General observations from the study: Rebound thymic output was suggested by rising median generation probability during chemotherapy in each cancer cohort.

Multiplex touch-down PCR with TRB-A/B primers amplified rearranged V-D-J TRB sequences. One entry per CDR3 protein, called by TCRdb with MiXCR from the multiplex PCR reads. In the table there are 2,000 to 2,500 distinct CDR3 sequences, less than 25% of which are singletons. CDR1 SGHKS and CDR2 YYEKEE come from the germline V gene (reference sequence). J gave up 1 base and V 3 bases, and 6 bases lay outside the gene matches. This CDR3 region has 15 residues. TCR beta rearrangements were amplified from peripheral blood genomic DNA. This clonotype rates as medium-sized (0.01 to 0.1%). Its specificity is not known.

The source is a human donor with a solid tumor. V is TRBV5-5 and J is TRBJ1-1, with 7 bases matching TRBD1. The sample comprised blood. The CDR3 loop is CASSSQGLRNTEAFF. The CDR3 region has the DNA TGTGCCAGCAGCTCACAGGGGTTGAGGAACACTGAAGCTTTCTTT.